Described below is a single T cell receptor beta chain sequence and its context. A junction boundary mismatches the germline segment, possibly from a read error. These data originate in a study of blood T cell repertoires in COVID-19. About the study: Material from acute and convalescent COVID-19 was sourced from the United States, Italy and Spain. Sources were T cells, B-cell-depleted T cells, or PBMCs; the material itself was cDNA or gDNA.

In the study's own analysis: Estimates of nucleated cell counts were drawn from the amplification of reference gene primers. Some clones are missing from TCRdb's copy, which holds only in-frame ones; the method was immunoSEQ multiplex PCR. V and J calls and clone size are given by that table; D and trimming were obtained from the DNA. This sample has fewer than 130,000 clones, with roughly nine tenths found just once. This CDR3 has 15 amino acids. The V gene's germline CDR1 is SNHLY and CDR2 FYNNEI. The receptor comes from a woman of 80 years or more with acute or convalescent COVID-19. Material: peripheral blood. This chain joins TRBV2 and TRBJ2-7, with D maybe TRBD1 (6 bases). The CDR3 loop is CASREGQPYSYEQYF. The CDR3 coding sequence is TGTGCCAGCAGGGAAGGACAGCCCTACTCCTACGAGCAGTACTTC. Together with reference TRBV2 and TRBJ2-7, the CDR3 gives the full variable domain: EPEVTQTPSHQVTQMGQEVILRCVPISNHLYFYWYRQILGQKVEFLVSFYNNEISEKSEIFDDQFSVERPDGSNFTLKIRSTKLEDSAMYFCASREGQPYSYEQYFGPGTRLTVT.